Sequencing of this T cell receptor beta chain was carried out in a study of radiotherapy plus CTLA-4 blockade in lung cancer. Looking at the study overall: Across the patients, objective responses occurred in 18%, and disease control in 30% to 40%.

This CDR3 contains 13 residues. Germline values: CDR1 SGHKS, CDR2 YYEKEE (reference sequence). Between the trimmed V and J ends, which lost 4 bases and 12 bases, there was a span of 18 bases. A remark on this clone: Its antigen is currently unknown.

Clones were sequenced by immunoSEQ multiplex PCR, and TCRdb holds only the in-frame ones, with some missing. The table includes about 43,000 clones, around 70% detected once. Overall study findings and caveats: Radiotherapy with ipilimumab was followed by blood expansion of tumor-derived clones.

Sequencing used peripheral blood, obtained from a patient treated with radiotherapy plus ipilimumab. This chain links TRBV5-5 with TRBJ2-3; no firm D call. This TCR derives from a human donor with non-small cell lung cancer who had a partial response to radiotherapy plus ipilimumab. CDR3 DNA: TGTGCCAGCAGCCCGATGTTTCCCTTGACACAGTATTTT. Residues: CASSPMFPLTQYF.